The clone carrying this T cell receptor beta chain was observed a single time. The antigen is unknown. Attached unique molecular identifiers marked individual cDNA molecules. One entry per CDR3 protein results from TCRdb running MiXCR on the 5' RACE reads. The profile shows tens of thousands of distinct CDR3 sequences, roughly 18% of them singletons. The data stem from a study of early T cells in non-severe SARS-CoV-2 infection. Broader study findings: VDJdb-based matching was biased toward anti-spike CD8 responses and missed private and CD4 specificities.

The origin of this receptor is an adult who was a healthcare worker with PCR-confirmed SARS-CoV-2 infection or an uninfected control (not recorded which). Here the sequenced sample was whole blood, taken at baseline.

CDR3 nucleotide sequence: TGCAGTGCTAGAGTGTCTGGGACCTCGGGCGAGCAGTACTTC. It yields the protein CSARVSGTSGEQYF. The gene calls are TRBV20-1 and TRBJ2-7; perhaps D is TRBD1 or TRBD2 (5 bases each). V lost 1 base and J lost 6, with 16 bases in between. The CDR3 is 14 residues long. The germline V gene has CDR1 DFQATT and CDR2 SNEGSKA (reference sequence).